This T cell receptor beta chain was sequenced in a study of blood T cell repertoires in COVID-19. The overall study: Researchers got acute and convalescent COVID-19 samples from the United States, Italy and Spain. Sources were T cells, B-cell-depleted T cells, or PBMCs; the material itself was cDNA or gDNA.

The authors' processing: By means of reference gene primer amplification, nucleated cell counts were estimated. Repertoires were generated with immunoSEQ multiplex PCR, while TCRdb's copy carries only in-frame clones and drops some. Clone size and the V and J calls come from that table; the DNA yielded D and trimming. This repertoire shows some 75,000 clones, around nine tenths found once; its top ten account for around 2.8%. Between the trimmed V and J ends, which lost 5 bases and 1 base, there was a span of 14 bases. The CDR3 runs 15 residues. CDR1 is SGHAT, CDR2 FQNNGV, per germline. The receptor comes from a man between 70 and 80 years old with active or convalescent COVID-19. The chain carries TRBV11-2 and TRBJ2-5, with D unclear. Sequenced material: peripheral blood. The CDR3 nucleotides read TGTGCCAGCAGCCAAGGCGGCCAGCGCCAAGAGACCCAGTACTTC. Protein: CASSQGGQRQETQYF.